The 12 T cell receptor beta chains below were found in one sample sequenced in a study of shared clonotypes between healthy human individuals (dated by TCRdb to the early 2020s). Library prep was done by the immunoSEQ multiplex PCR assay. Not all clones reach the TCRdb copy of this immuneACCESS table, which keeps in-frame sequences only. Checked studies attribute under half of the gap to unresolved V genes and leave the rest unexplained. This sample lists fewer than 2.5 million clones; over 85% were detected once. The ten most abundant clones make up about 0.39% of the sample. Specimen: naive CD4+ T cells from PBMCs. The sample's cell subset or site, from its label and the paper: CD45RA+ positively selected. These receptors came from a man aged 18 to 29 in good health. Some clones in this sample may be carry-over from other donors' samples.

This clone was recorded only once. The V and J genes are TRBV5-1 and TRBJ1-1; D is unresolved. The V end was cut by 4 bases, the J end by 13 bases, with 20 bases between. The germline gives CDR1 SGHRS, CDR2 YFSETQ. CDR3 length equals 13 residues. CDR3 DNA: TGCGCCAGCAGCCCGGCCGGGTATCTCCCAGGTTTCTTT. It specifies CASSPAGYLPGFF.

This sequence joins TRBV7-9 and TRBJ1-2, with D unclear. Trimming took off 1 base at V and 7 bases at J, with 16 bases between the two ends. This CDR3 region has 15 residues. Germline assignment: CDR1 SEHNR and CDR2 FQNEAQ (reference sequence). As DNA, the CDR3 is TGTGCCAGCAGCTTAGGTTCCCCCGAATTGGCTGGCTACACCTTC. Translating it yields CASSLGSPELAGYTF.

The CDR3 coding sequence is TGTGCCAGCACTCCCATAGCGGGGGCCTACGAGCAGTACTTC. This encodes CASTPIAGAYEQYF. The chain employs TRBV27 and TRBJ2-7; 9 nucleotides align to TRBD2. V lost 7 bases to trimming and J lost 2 bases; unmatched junction nucleotides: 6. Germline assignment: CDR1 MNHEY and CDR2 SMNVEV (reference sequence). The length of the CDR3 is 14 residues.

The CDR3 loop reads CASSPGPGGRAFF. DNA for the CDR3: TGTGCCAGCTCACCAGGGCCGGGGGGAAGAGCTTTCTTT. The chain employs TRBV18 and TRBJ1-1; tentative D call: TRBD1 (5 bases). The germline V gene encodes CDR1 KGHSH and CDR2 LQKENI. CDR3 length: 13 amino acids. V lost 2 bases, J lost 10 bases, and 14 bases lay in between.

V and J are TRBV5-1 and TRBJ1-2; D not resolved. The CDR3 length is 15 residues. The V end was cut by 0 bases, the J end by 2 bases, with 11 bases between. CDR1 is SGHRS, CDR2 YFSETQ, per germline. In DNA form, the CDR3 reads TGCGCCAGCAGCTTGGCACCGGACCAGAACTATGGCTACACCTTC. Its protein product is CASSLAPDQNYGYTF.

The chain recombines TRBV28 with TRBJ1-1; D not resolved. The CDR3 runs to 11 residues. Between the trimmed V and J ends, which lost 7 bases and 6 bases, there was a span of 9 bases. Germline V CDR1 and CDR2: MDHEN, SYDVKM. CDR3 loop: CASMEDAEAFF. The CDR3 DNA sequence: TGTGCCAGCATGGAAGATGCTGAAGCTTTCTTT.

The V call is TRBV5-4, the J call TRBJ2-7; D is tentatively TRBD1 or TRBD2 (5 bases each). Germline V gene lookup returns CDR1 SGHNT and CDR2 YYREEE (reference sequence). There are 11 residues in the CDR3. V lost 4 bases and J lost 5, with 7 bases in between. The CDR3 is CASSLGDEQYF. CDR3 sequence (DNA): TGTGCCAGCAGCCTGGGGGACGAGCAGTACTTC.

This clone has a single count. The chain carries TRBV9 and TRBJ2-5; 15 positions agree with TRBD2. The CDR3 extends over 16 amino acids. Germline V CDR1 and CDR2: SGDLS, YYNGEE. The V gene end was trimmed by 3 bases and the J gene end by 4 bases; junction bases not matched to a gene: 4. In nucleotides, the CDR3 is TGTGCCAGCAGCGAGCGGACTAGCGGGAGGGCAGAGACCCAGTACTTC. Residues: CASSERTSGRAETQYF.

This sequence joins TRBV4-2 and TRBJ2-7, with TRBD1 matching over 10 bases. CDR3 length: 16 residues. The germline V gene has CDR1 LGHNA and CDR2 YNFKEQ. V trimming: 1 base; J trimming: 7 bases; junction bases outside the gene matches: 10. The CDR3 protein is CASSQVQGQGPLEQYF. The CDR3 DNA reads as TGTGCCAGCAGCCAAGTCCAGGGACAGGGGCCCTTGGAGCAGTACTTC.

The CDR3 spells CASRWTGGPYEQYF. CDR3 coding DNA: TGTGCCAGCCGTTGGACAGGGGGCCCCTACGAGCAGTACTTC. V usage is TRBV28 and J usage is TRBJ2-7, with 11 bases aligning to TRBD1. V shed 8 bases and J 2 bases; nucleotides not matched to a gene: 5. This CDR3 is 14 amino acids long. Germline V lookup: CDR1 MDHEN, CDR2 SYDVKM.

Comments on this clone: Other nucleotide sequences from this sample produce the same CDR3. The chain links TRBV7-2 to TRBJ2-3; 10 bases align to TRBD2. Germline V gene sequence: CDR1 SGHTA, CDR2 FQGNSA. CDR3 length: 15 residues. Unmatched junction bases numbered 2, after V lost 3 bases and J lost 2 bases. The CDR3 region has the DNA TGTGCCAGCAGCTTGCTAGCGGGAGTCACAGATACGCAGTATTTT. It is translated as CASSLLAGVTDTQYF.

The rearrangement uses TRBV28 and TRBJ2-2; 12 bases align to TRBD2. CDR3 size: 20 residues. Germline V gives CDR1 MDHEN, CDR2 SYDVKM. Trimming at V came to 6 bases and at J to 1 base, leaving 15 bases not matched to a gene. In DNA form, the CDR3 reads TGTGCCAGCAGCGCTAGCGGGAGGGCTCTGGCCTCTAGGAACACCGGGGAGCTGTTTTTT. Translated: CASSASGRALASRNTGELFF.